This TCR beta chain was profiled in a study of graft-versus-host responses after intestinal transplantation. The V segment lost 5 bases and the J segment 5 bases; nucleotides outside the gene matches: 10. The CDR3 totals 16 residues. Germline V lookup: CDR1 WNHNN, CDR2 SYGVQD (reference sequence). Co-plated with about 200,000 CFSE-labeled responder cells were about 200,000 irradiated, violet-dye-labeled stimulator cells. Dividing CFSE-low CD3+CD4+ and CD3+CD8+ responders were isolated by sorting after the reaction. The repertoire was sequenced with immunoSEQ multiplex PCR; TCRdb's copy has only in-frame clones and lacks some. The table has 13,000 to 15,000 clones, 30% to 40% seen once. A few counts support this clone.

The sequence was obtained from a human patient who received an intestinal transplant. Material: alloreactive CD8+ T cells from a mixed lymphocyte reaction culture, obtained before intestinal transplant. Subset defined: CFSE-low proliferating T cells sorted from roughly 6-day pre-transplant mixed lymphocyte reaction (GvH or HvG direction). The genes are TRBV10-1 and TRBJ2-1, with TRBD2 matching 9 bases. This CDR3 reads CASSPGASGANNEQFF. In DNA, the CDR3 is TGCGCCAGCAGTCCTGGAGCTAGCGGGGCCAACAATGAGCAGTTCTTC.